Reported below is one TCR beta chain. Which antigen it targets is not known. Within one base of it there is no much larger clone, and no base qualities were kept. These data are taken from a study of shared clonotypes between healthy human individuals (dated by TCRdb to 2018 to 2020). Context from the whole study: A couple of women and a few men aged 18 to 49 years were included in the cohort. Per donor, three plates each were used for CD4 naive and CD4 memory, two for CD8 naive, and one for CD8 memory. To estimate repertoire size and how much clonotypes are shared between individuals, the study performed deep sequencing of blood TCR repertoires from 4 to 6 healthy adults. Libraries were prepared and TCR repertoires were sequenced by different laboratories using diverse techniques, in order to increase sequencing depth and limit assay-specific biases. Each donor's leukapheresis produced roughly between roughly 0.9 and 8.9 billion PBMCs. The full study reports these points: Higher generation probabilities were observed for clonotypes shared by all four sorted-subset donors than for non-shared clonotypes. Sampling was limited to blood, and TCR repertoires in tissue likely differ from TCR repertoires in blood. Rarefaction of sorted-subset datasets indicated incomplete sequencing despite the large sequencing depth. Based on pairwise subsampling, the degree of clonotype sharing among donors was expected to be affected by sequencing depth. The genetic and exposure-history diversity represented was limited by the small number of donors. When a few donors were compared, the shared fraction of clonotypes was roughly 4.8% for naive CD4, roughly 3.3% for naive CD8, 2.3% for memory CD4, and 0.4% for memory CD8. Naive subsets generally had larger estimated clonotype richness than memory subsets did.

In the germline V gene (reference sequence), CDR1 corresponds to SEHNR and CDR2 to FQNEAQ. Trimming at the junction amounts to 7 bases on V and 2 bases on J, and the germline ends lie 10 bases apart. The CDR3 has 13 amino acids, counting the end cysteine and phenylalanine. The entry retains the CDR3 DNA only, 39 bases that are in frame from base 1. Donors were healthy HIV-negative adults with no recently reported acute infections or vaccinations. Every donor was a Caucasian adult living in Nashville, Tennessee, USA. CD4+ T cells were enriched by magnetic negative selection; naive cells were then positively selected on CD45RA, and the negative fraction formed the memory subset. After blood collection by leukapheresis, PBMCs were isolated using Ficoll-Histopaque density gradient centrifugation and then cryopreserved in the vapor phase of liquid nitrogen. Purity and quantity of every magnetically sorted T cell population were checked by analytical flow cytometry. Genomic DNA was isolated from every sorted fraction and measured by UV absorbance on a Nanodrop 2000c.

TCR CDR3 regions were amplified from genomic DNA by multiplex PCR using the deep immunoSEQ assay. For each cell subset, the extracted genomic DNA was distributed evenly across all wells of several immunoSEQ 96-well plates, and each plate served as one replicate. For sorted subsets, roughly 200 ng of genomic DNA, equivalent to around 31,000 T cell genomes, went into each replicate PCR. Purified libraries were measured with a Qubit 3.0 fluorometer, size-checked on a Bioanalyzer 2100, and measured again with the KAPA Library Quantification kit. Every immunoSEQ 96-well plate was sequenced on a dedicated single-read 150-cycle Illumina NextSeq 550 flow cell. The authors processed their data as follows. Because the immunoSEQ output included only junctional sequences and no quality scores, the filtering could not be the same as the filtering used for full-length reads. To assign V/J genes and CDR3, sequences were annotated using PyIR, a Python wrapper for IgBLAST v1.9, with IMGT germline references. Any read was removed if the V/J assignment was weak (E-value above 1e-6), the CDR3 was missing, or the read contained stop codons, out-of-frame junctions, or ambiguous translated residues. V3J clonotypes were defined as sequences sharing an identical inferred V gene, J gene, and CDR3 amino acid sequence. To compute the percentage overlap between repertoires, the number of shared unique clonotypes was divided by the size of the smaller repertoire. Richness of each repertoire was evaluated using RTK rarefaction, the Chao1 estimator, and Recon v2.1 estimates of unobserved clonotypes. For all TCRbeta clonotypes obtained by the gDNA method from four donors, generation probabilities were computed with OLGA. The table comes from immuneACCESS by way of TCRdb, which keeps in-frame sequences with V and J called. Part of the clones is missing from these tables; in studies checked, under half for an unresolved V gene and the rest for unknown reasons. V, J and clone size reflect that table, while D and trimming were determined from the DNA. The sample table holds 1,100,000 or so clones, of which 70% to 80% were seen once. Approximately 0.56% of the sample is in the top ten clones.

Sequenced input: memory CD4+ T cells from PBMCs. Explained via the paper, the cell subset or site label denotes: CD45RA-negative fraction. The sequence links TRBV7-9 to TRBJ2-3; perhaps TRBD2 is the D gene, with 6 bases matching. The origin of this receptor is a young man in good health. Some clones in this sample may be carry-over from other donors' samples. DNA sequence: TGTGCCAGCACGGGCGGGACCACAGATACGCAGTATTTT. Protein translation: CASTGGTTDTQYF. With the rest looked up from the reference TRBV7-9 and TRBJ2-3 genes rather than sequenced, the full variable domain is DTGVSQNPRHKITKRGQNVTFRCDPISEHNRLYWYRQTLGQGPEFLTYFQNEAQLEKSRLLSDRFSAERPKGSFSTLEIQRTEQGDSAMYLCASTGGTTDTQYFGPGTRLTVL.